The 12 T cell receptor beta chains in this list originate from one sample, sequenced in a study of tumor and adjacent non-tumor tissue in lung cancer. This sample's RNA came from whole unsorted tissue. The normal lung tissue was taken more than 3 cm from the tumor edge. The library came from three nested PCR rounds adapted from ARM-PCR protocols. TCRdb re-derived calls from the multiplex PCR reads in MiXCR, one entry per CDR3 protein. This sample has over 80,000 distinct CDR3 sequences, with 80% found just once. The sample consisted of distant non-tumor lung tissue. The receptors were sampled from a man aged 55 to 69 with small cell lung cancer.

A note on this clonotype: Just one base apart from a much larger clone, this may be a read error. This chain joins TRBV6-2 or TRBV6-3 and TRBJ2-3, with 11 bases aligning to TRBD2. The V and J ends lost 2 bases and 5 bases, in that order; junction bases with no gene match: 9. CDR1 is MNHEY and CDR2 is SVGEGT in the germline V gene. The CDR3 runs to 17 residues. The CDR3 spells CASSYGSSGRTQDTQYF. CDR3 in DNA: TGTGCCAGCAGTTACGGTTCTAGCGGGAGGACGCAAGATACGCAGTATTTT.

On this clonotype itself: The germline gene is not matched at one end of the junction; a read error may be the cause. V gene TRBV30 combines with J gene TRBJ2-4; D uncertain. This CDR3 spans 14 amino acids. CDR1 and CDR2 from the germline V gene are GTSNPN and SVGIG (reference sequence). CDR3 amino acids: CAWSVNVVKNIQHF. CDR3 coding DNA: TGTGCCTGGAGTGTAAATGTAGTCAAAAACATTCAGCACTTC.

A note on this clonotype: It may be a read error: a sequence one base away is much more abundant. The rearrangement joins TRBV30 to TRBJ2-2; possible D gene TRBD1, 6 bases. Per germline, CDR1 GTSNPN and CDR2 SVGIG (reference sequence). The ends were cut back, 4 bases at V and 2 bases at J, with 11 bases in the middle. CDR3 length: 14 residues. The CDR3 reads CAWIKGDNTGELFF. CDR3 in DNA: TGTGCCTGGATCAAGGGGGATAACACCGGGGAGCTGTTTTTT.

In regard to this clonotype: At one end, the junction sequence differs from germline, possibly due to a read error. The V and J genes are TRBV5-5 and TRBJ2-7, with 9 bases lining up with TRBD1. There are 15 residues in the CDR3. CDR1 SGHKS and CDR2 YYEKEE come from the germline V gene (reference sequence). Here the CDR3 reads CASSSRTGETYKQYF. CDR3 DNA sequence: TGCGCCAGCAGCTCACGGACAGGGGAGACCTACAAGCAGTACTTC.

This chain joins TRBV29-1 and TRBJ2-3; weak D call: TRBD1 (5 bases). CDR1 and CDR2 from the germline V gene are SQVTM and ANQGSEA. The CDR3 consists of 12 residues. V lost 7 bases and J lost 11, with 19 bases in between. The CDR3 region has the DNA TGCAGCGAAACATCAGGCACAGGTATGCAGTATTTT. This codes for CSETSGTGMQYF.

A word on this clonotype: One junction end disagrees with the germline gene, perhaps due to a read error. The chain has TRBV28 and TRBJ2-6; perhaps TRBD1 as D (5 bases). Germline V lookup: CDR1 MDHEN, CDR2 SYDVKM. The CDR3 runs 14 residues. CDR3: CASNTGSGTNVLTF. Here the CDR3 DNA reads TGTGCCAGCAATACAGGTTCTGGGACCAACGTCCTGACTTTC.

The chain couples TRBV6-5 to TRBJ1-3; the D is unclear. Germline V gene data show CDR1 as MNHEY and CDR2 as SVGAGI. The CDR3 loop spans 14 amino acids. V dropped 2 bases and J dropped 3 bases, with 8 bases sitting between them. CDR3 DNA sequence: TGTGCCAGCAGTTACGGGATCTTTGGAAACACCATATATTTT. Translating gives CASSYGIFGNTIYF.

About this clonotype: Just one base apart from a much larger clone, this may be a read error. The V and J genes are TRBV5-1 and TRBJ2-2; D remains unclear. V lost 6 bases and J 7 bases, leaving 16 bases between the germline ends. Germline V gene lookup returns CDR1 SGHRS and CDR2 YFSETQ. The CDR3 runs to 14 residues. This CDR3 reads CASTGTLGIGELFF. Here the CDR3 DNA reads TGCGCCAGCACAGGAACCTTGGGCATCGGGGAGCTGTTTTTT.

In regard to this clonotype: Mismatch with germline at one junction end may stem from a read error. The rearrangement uses TRBV6-6 and TRBJ2-3, with TRBD1 matching 8 bases. Looked up from germline, CDR1 is MNHNY and CDR2 is SVGAGI (reference sequence). The length of the CDR3 is 14 residues. CDR3 DNA sequence: TGTGTCAGCACCCCAGCAGGGGGGACAGGTACGCAGTATTTC. It encodes CVSTPAGGTGTQYF.

The CDR3 nucleotides read TGTGCCAGCAGTTTAGAGCCTAGCGGGAGGCCTAGAGATACGCAGTATTTT. Protein: CASSLEPSGRPRDTQYF. The chain carries TRBV12-3 or TRBV12-4 and TRBJ2-3; 11 bases align to TRBD2. This CDR3 has 17 amino acids. V lost 1 base and J lost 5; bases outside the gene matches: 8.

For this clonotype: A read error may produce the germline difference seen at one junction end. V is TRBV6-5 and J is TRBJ2-1, with TRBD2 matching 7 bases. CDR1 is MNHEY, CDR2 SVGAGI, per germline. This CDR3 is 17 amino acids long. Here the CDR3 reads CASRYSIWELAHDEQFF. The CDR3 coding sequence is TGTGCCAGCAGATACTCGATCTGGGAACTAGCGCACGATGAGCAGTTCTTC.

Concerning this clonotype: Without the conserved terminal phenylalanine or tryptophan, this CDR3 likely stems from a read error. The CDR3 region is CNAREIEAALHSPLHC. The DNA of the CDR3 is TGCAATGCTAGAGAGATCGAGGCAGCCCTCCATTCACCCCTCCACTGT. V gene TRBV20-1 combines with J gene TRBJ1-6, with D uncertain. The CDR3 has 16 amino acids. The germline V gene encodes CDR1 DFQATT and CDR2 SNEGSKA (reference sequence).